Below, one T cell receptor (beta chain) is given with its context. The data derive from a study of control samples from healthy donors and cancer patients. Germline assignment: CDR1 KGHDR and CDR2 SFDVKD. This CDR3 contains 18 residues. V gave up 1 base and J gave up 8 bases; unmatched junction bases: 11. Data came from immunoSEQ multiplex PCR; TCRdb stores just in-frame clones and leaves some out. The sample lists approximately 210,000 clones; about 90% were seen once. Sequencing was performed on blood. This receptor was identified in a man younger than 40 in good health. The J gene is TRBJ2-1, the V gene TRBV24-1; 12 bases align to TRBD1. Written as DNA, the CDR3 is TGTGCCACCAGTGATTTAGGCACCGGGACAGGGGGCTTCTATGAGCAGTTCTTC. Translating gives CATSDLGTGTGGFYEQFF.